The clone carrying this T cell receptor (beta chain) occurred a few times. The antigen is unknown. The data are from a study of graft-versus-host responses after intestinal transplantation. The study, taken as a whole, reports: GvH clones turned up in recipient marrow; some had shown up first in ileum or blood.

The table came from immunoSEQ multiplex PCR; TCRdb's copy has only in-frame clones and leaves some out. The data hold roughly 90,000 clones, with about 87% observed a single time. CDR3 size: 16 residues. Germline CDR1 is SGHTA and CDR2 is FQGNSA. With V trimmed by 4 bases and J by 6 bases, 6 bases remained unmatched. Sample: unstimulated CD4+ T cells sorted from spleen or lymph node cells, taken before transplant. The source of this sequence is a human donor who was the organ donor for an intestinal transplant. This chain links TRBV7-2 with TRBJ2-3, with 14 bases fitting TRBD2. The CDR3 DNA reads as TGTGCCAGCAGCTCCGGGACTAGCGGGAGCGGGGATACGCAGTATTTT. It is translated as CASSSGTSGSGDTQYF.